This entry features one TCR beta chain sequence. This clonotype was counted at least ten times. Which antigen it targets is not known. Base qualities were left out, and no much larger clone turns up one base away. This sample is drawn from a study of Graves' ophthalmopathy and Graves' hyperthyroidism (dated by TCRdb to 2016 to 2018). Turning to the overall study: Peripheral blood was collected before any treatment was given, at the time of initial diagnosis. TCR beta repertoire signatures were used to distinguish Graves' ophthalmopathy from Graves' hyperthyroidism and to predict progression to ophthalmopathy. In total, 135 blood samples were TCR-sequenced: around 42 ophthalmopathy, over 70 hyperthyroidism and some 17 hyperthyroidism-to-ophthalmopathy patients. To explore V-J signatures that distinguish ophthalmopathy from hyperthyroidism, a discovery set of about a hundred patients was enrolled, made up of 43 with ophthalmopathy and roughly 55 with stable hyperthyroidism. An independent validation cohort was composed of fewer than 20 hyperthyroidism patients and more than 15 patients who later progressed from hyperthyroidism to ophthalmopathy. In more than five hyperthyroidism patients, the T-cell repertoires found in thyroid tissue were compared with those found in blood. Following sampling, methimazole starting at 30 mg daily was administered to hyperthyroidism patients, and high-dose intravenous methylprednisolone was administered to ophthalmopathy patients. The roughly 100 discovery patients were randomly split 7:3 into training and test sets. Paper-wide results and their limitations: In validation, the model predicted ophthalmopathy progression with 70.59% sensitivity and about 77% specificity; some 13 predicted patients were CT-confirmed with GO in a median of approximately six months. Most expanded thyroid clonotypes with a frequency above 0.001 also appeared in blood, which suggests that blood repertoires may reflect the immune response in the thyroid. Sample size was not statistically predetermined, and group allocation was not concealed from the investigators. In cross-validation, the 13-signature model distinguished ophthalmopathy from stable hyperthyroidism with about 88% sensitivity and around 81% specificity, and in the test set the corresponding values were roughly 80% and 76%.

TCR beta CDR3 regions were amplified from RNA transcripts for repertoire sequencing. A first-round RT-PCR used HTBI primers with the Qiagen OneStep RT-PCR kit, followed by a second-round multiplex PCR, size selection and purification. Libraries were sequenced on an Illumina HiSeq2000 using paired-end 100 bp reads. The original methods were these. Reads were processed with SOAPnuke, discarding reads with adapters, uncalled bases, mean Phred below 15, or no exact constant-primer or identifier match. High-quality paired reads were merged with COPE v1.2.5. Clonotypes were defined as unique nucleotide sequences and were aligned to IMGT TRB V, D and J references using MiTCR v1.1. The analysis was limited to V-J combinations with a frequency above 0.0001, which together covered over 98% of repertoires. For each V-J combination, a TCR clonal expansion and chaos score was defined as the ratio of F50 clonal expansion to chaos observed in the TCRdist matrix. Welch's t-statistics and random forest were used to narrow the features down to about a dozen V-J combinations, which were then fed into a naive Bayes classifier. The Morisita-Horn index was used to measure how similar the thyroid and blood repertoires were. TCRdb applied fastp at Q25 and MiXCR to the public reads, then kept only in-frame beta chains. Every CDR3 protein is listed once, alongside the most common genes and DNA of its rows. These V and J calls are TCRdb output, not the study's own analysis. In this sample the table shows about 410,000 distinct CDR3 sequences, around 18% of which occur a single time. The top ten hold around 1.6% of the sample.

Ophthalmopathy patients were characterized by moderately to severely active disease, a Clinical Activity Score of at least 3, a NOSPECS grade of at least 4, and a disease duration under 3 months. Patients were excluded if they had other autoimmune diseases, uncontrolled infections, pregnancy or lactation. Clinical symptoms, serum thyroxine, TRAb, thyroid ultrasound and orbital computed tomography formed the basis of the diagnosis. Ficoll-Paque density gradient centrifugation was used to isolate PBMCs from around 10 ml of fresh peripheral blood. Total RNA was extracted using Trizol reagent, and RNA quality was checked on an Agilent 2100 Bioanalyzer. From the germline V gene (reference sequence), CDR1 is LNHDA and CDR2 is SQIVND. From the cysteine through the phenylalanine, the CDR3 covers 17 amino acids. The entry retains the CDR3 DNA only, 51 bases that are in frame from base 1. From V the trimming removes 4 bases and from J it removes 0 bases, while the gene matches leave 8 bases of the junction unaccounted for.

The rearrangement joined TRBV19 to TRBJ2-4; TRBD2 lines up with 8 middle nucleotides. The sequenced sample was peripheral blood. This sequence originates from a woman younger than 35 with Graves' ophthalmopathy. Donor details come from another sample of the same person, matched by shared clones. The nucleotide sequence is given as TGTGCCAGTAGTACTATACTAGCGGAGCTAGCCAAAAACATTCAGTACTTC. This translates into CASSTILAELAKNIQYF.